This TCR beta chain was documented in a study of CD8 T cells in ankylosing spondylitis. Study-level findings and limits: Researchers reportedly found disease-linked clones significantly enriched in matched ankylosing spondylitis synovial fluid. A TCR beta motif of roughly 8 highly homologous variants appeared characteristic of ankylosing spondylitis blood. Disease-associated clones were CD8+ and fairly uncommon in peripheral blood.

This CDR3 contains 16 residues. Germline V gene lookup returns CDR1 LGHDT and CDR2 YNNKEL (reference sequence). The ends lost 0 bases at V and 5 bases at J; junction bases unmatched: 6. With molecular barcodes, quantitative 5'-RACE was used to make the TCR beta libraries. A single record per CDR3 protein comes from TCRdb applying MiXCR to the 5' RACE reads. This table has approximately 300,000 distinct CDR3 sequences, approximately 8% appearing once. This clonotype was seen only a few times. The antigen is undetermined. This clonotype was obtained from a male donor with ankylosing spondylitis. Sequencing used blood, either unsorted or a sorted T cell fraction (not recorded which). The chain has TRBV3-1 and TRBJ2-2; 7 bases agree with TRBD2. The CDR3 is CASSQEAGEGTGELFF. The CDR3 region has the DNA TGTGCCAGCAGCCAAGAGGCGGGAGAGGGAACCGGGGAGCTGTTTTTT.